A single TCR beta chain is shown here with its context. The antigen remains undetermined. CDR1 is DFQATT, CDR2 SNEGSKA, per germline (reference sequence). The CDR3 covers 15 residues. Trimming at V came to 5 bases and at J to 5 bases, leaving 11 bases not matched to a gene. These data belong to a study of blood T cells in healthy people across ages. Then a second PCR, running roughly 6 to 12 cycles, was carried out with a sample-barcoded 5' primer and a J-beta primer mix. Every molecule of cDNA carried a tag from a template-switch adaptor with 12 random nucleotides. TCRdb redid the calling of the 5' RACE reads with MiXCR, one entry per CDR3 protein. Among about 1.1 million distinct CDR3 sequences listed, about two fifths were seen once. The study, taken as a whole, reports: Per million T cells, TCR beta diversity dropped roughly linearly as age increased. The donors' CMV status was not determined, possibly confounding changes in expanded clonotypes. Investigators treated diversity estimates from one million T cells as underestimates.

The sequence was collected from a man in his late teens or twenties in good health. The rearrangement joins TRBV20-1 to TRBJ1-1; TRBD1 agrees at 10 bases. The sample consisted of blood. The DNA of the CDR3 is TGCAGTGCTTCTTTATCCGGGACAGGGGTAACTGAAGCTTTCTTT. This codes for CSASLSGTGVTEAFF.